This TCR beta chain derives from a study of cytomegalovirus exposure and HLA in healthy donors listed by TCRdb under 2017. The study in broad terms: The 670 or so repertoires of the first cohort and the approximately 130 validation repertoires were produced on the same platform, according to a later analysis. The study was designed to test whether signatures of past pathogen exposure could be identified by cataloging public T cell receptors. Along with the roughly 700-subject first cohort, a separate validation cohort of over a hundred different subjects was used. To predict cytomegalovirus infection status, the study brought together high-throughput TCR immunosequencing, statistical association of individual TCRs with disease status, and machine learning. The paper as a whole reports these results and caveats: Across donors, most TCR sequences were observed very rarely, whereas some public TCRs were present in many individuals. A few of the identified cytomegalovirus-associated TCR beta chains were confirmed in vitro to be specific for cytomegalovirus antigens. The validation cohort had no HLA typing available for a later analysis, so co-occurrence within that cohort was assessed over all 130 or so repertoires. In the study, around 150 TCR beta chains were listed as associated with cytomegalovirus. A later analysis found that TCRs clustered in the first cohort also tended to co-occur in the 110 or so validation repertoires, with approximately 95% of cluster scores above 0. The classifier was reported to diagnose cytomegalovirus status with high specificity and sensitivity in both the original cohort and the validation cohort. According to the authors, the approach could potentially be generalized to other disease states and immunological phenotypes.

The donors were included in the validation cohort of some 120 subjects, a group kept apart from the roughly 700-subject first cohort. Measured from the cysteine to the phenylalanine, the CDR3 is 14 residues long. Only the CDR3 portion is preserved as DNA: 42 bases, with reading frame beginning at the first base. V is clipped by 1 base and J by 6 bases, and the sequence between their germline boundaries is 12 bases long. As encoded in the germline V gene, CDR1 is MGHRA while CDR2 is YSYEKL. As to this clone: Its antigen is unknown. Base qualities are missing; no much larger clone stands one base away.

The library came from the immunoSEQ multiplex PCR assay. The paper's data handling went like this. A statistical classification framework was built for diagnosing cytomegalovirus status from the catalog of TCR beta chain sequences. Sourced from immuneACCESS, this table was stored by TCRdb with only in-frame sequences that have V and J called. A share of the clones is absent; for the studies checked, an unresolved V gene accounts for under half, and the remainder has no known explanation. Clonal size and the V and J genes are those of that table, whereas D and trimming came from the DNA. The sample profile shows fewer than 300,000 clones; approximately 87% of them were found once. Jointly, the top ten make up roughly 1% of the sample.

This clonotype originated in a woman aged 18-29 years in good health and CMV-seronegative. The chain is assembled from TRBV4-1 and TRBJ1-2, with TRBD1 tentatively as D gene (6 bases match). The sample consisted of PBMCs. Read as DNA, the sequence is TGCGCCAGCAGCCAAGCGACAGGAGGTCATGGCTACACCTTC. Translated, it reads CASSQATGGHGYTF.